This T cell receptor (beta chain) was documented in a study of blood T cell repertoires in COVID-19. Study in general: The origin of the acute and convalescent COVID-19 samples was the United States, Italy and Spain. From T cells, B-cell-depleted T cells, or PBMCs came the material, which was cDNA or gDNA.

CDR1 SNHLY and CDR2 FYNNEI come from the germline V gene. V was cut by 6 bases and J by 4 bases, with 15 bases left in between. CDR3 length equals 14 residues. In this sample, this clone turned up a few times. The authors' processing: It was from reference gene primer amplification that nucleated cell counts were estimated. Clones were sequenced by immunoSEQ multiplex PCR, and TCRdb holds only the in-frame ones, with some missing. V and J calls and clone size are as listed in that table; D and trimming were resolved from the DNA. The table has around 270,000 clones, 75% to 90% seen once; the top ten hold about 2.1%.

V usage is TRBV2 and J usage is TRBJ1-1; perhaps TRBD1 as D (6 bases). Sequenced sample: peripheral blood. The sequence was obtained from a young man with active or convalescent COVID-19. In DNA form, the CDR3 reads TGTGCCAGCAGCCAGGGGCTGGGGTTCACTGAAGCTTTCTTT. This sequence encodes CASSQGLGFTEAFF.